The 14 T cell receptor beta chains given below trace back to one sample, sequenced in a study of T-cell reconstitution after alpha-beta-depleted transplantation in children. Researchers prepared the TCRbeta library using unique molecular identifiers, the study reports. TCRdb re-derived calls from the PCR reads in MiXCR, one entry per CDR3 protein. This table holds fewer than 550,000 distinct CDR3 sequences, roughly 11% found once. Source: PBMCs, mostly from graft donor cells, taken 180 days after TCRalphabeta/CD19-depleted stem cell transplant. The source is a female patient aged 2-9 years who had a stem cell transplant for aplastic anemia, so the T cells may come from the graft donor.

CDR3 DNA sequence: TGTGCCAGCAGCCAAGAACTCGTCCGCCAAGAGACCCAGTACTTC. It is translated as CASSQELVRQETQYF. The chain couples TRBV3-1 to TRBJ2-5; D gene ambiguous. Trimming stripped 0 bases from V and 1 base from J, with 9 bases between. This CDR3 spans 15 amino acids. The germline V gene has CDR1 LGHDT and CDR2 YNNKEL (reference sequence).

The chain is built from TRBV20-1 and TRBJ2-1, with 8 bases fitting TRBD1. Germline V lookup: CDR1 DFQATT, CDR2 SNEGSKA (reference sequence). The ends lost 6 bases at V and 0 bases at J; junction bases unmatched: 13. The CDR3 spans 17 residues. CDR3 sequence (DNA): TGCAGTGCCAGGGGGCACCCCCAGGGCCACTCCTACAATGAGCAGTTCTTC. It specifies CSARGHPQGHSYNEQFF.

This clonotype was counted a few times. This chain uses TRBV11-2 with TRBJ2-7, with D possibly matching TRBD1 (6 bases). Germline CDR1 and CDR2: SGHAT and FQNNGV. Trimming shortened V by 1 base and J by 10 bases, and 11 bases separated the two germline ends. This CDR3 is 12 amino acids long. The chain's CDR3 is CASSLVLTGQYF. The CDR3, as DNA: TGTGCCAGCAGCTTAGTTTTGACAGGACAGTACTTC.

This chain uses TRBV14 with TRBJ2-1; D gene uncertain. This CDR3 contains 12 residues. Germline V gene data show CDR1 as SGHDN and CDR2 as FVKESK. The germline V and J ends were trimmed by 0 bases and 7 bases, with 4 bases remaining between them. The CDR3 reads CASSQEWNEQFF. The CDR3, as DNA: TGTGCCAGCAGCCAAGAGTGGAATGAGCAGTTCTTC.

This clonotype was detected many times. This sequence joins TRBV11-2 and TRBJ2-4, with D uncertain. The germline V gene encodes CDR1 SGHAT and CDR2 FQNNGV. This CDR3 comprises 14 residues. Trimming removed 6 bases from V and 3 bases from J, with 12 bases in between. The CDR3 coding sequence is TGTGCCAGCAGTGCCCAACGAGTCAAAAACATTCAGTACTTC. Its protein product is CASSAQRVKNIQYF.

The chain joins TRBV20-1 to TRBJ1-1; 8 nucleotides line up with TRBD1. Germline assignment: CDR1 DFQATT and CDR2 SNEGSKA (reference sequence). J lost 4 bases, V lost 3 bases, and 7 bases had no gene match. The CDR3 has 14 residues. Here the CDR3 reads CSASVGTGSTEAFF. In DNA, the CDR3 is TGCAGTGCTAGCGTTGGGACAGGAAGCACTGAAGCTTTCTTT.

The chain has TRBV7-9 and TRBJ1-3; D is unresolved. V lost 4 bases, J lost 0 bases, and 10 bases lay in between. From germline, CDR1 is SEHNR and CDR2 FQNEAQ (reference sequence). The length of the CDR3 is 15 residues. CDR3: CASSSDGSSGNTIYF. DNA for the CDR3: TGTGCCAGCAGCTCCGACGGAAGCTCTGGAAACACCATATATTTT.

In this sample, this clonotype turned up once. The chain is built from TRBV3-1 and TRBJ1-5, with a tentative D call TRBD1 (5 bases). Trimming cost V 4 bases and J 4 bases, with 8 bases left between them. The CDR3 loop spans 13 amino acids. Germline V CDR1 and CDR2: LGHDT, YNNKEL (reference sequence). CDR3 region: CASSPNRNQPQHF. Written as DNA, the CDR3 is TGTGCCAGCAGCCCGAACAGGAATCAGCCCCAGCATTTT.

This clonotype was seen more than once but under ten times. The rearrangement uses TRBV12-3 or TRBV12-4 and TRBJ2-5; no firm D call. V gave up 2 bases and J gave up 3 bases, with 7 bases separating them. The CDR3 consists of 13 residues. The CDR3 DNA reads as TGTGCCAGCAGTTTACGGATAAAAGAGACCCAGTACTTC. Its translation is CASSLRIKETQYF.

This clonotype was detected a few times. The rearrangement links TRBV4-1 to TRBJ2-7, with 8 bases that match TRBD1. The V gene's germline CDR1 is MGHRA and CDR2 YSYEKL. J gave up 5 bases and V 3 bases, and 9 bases lay outside the gene matches. This CDR3 has 15 residues. CDR3 sequence: CASSQYPTGAHEQYV. CDR3 nucleotides: TGCGCCAGCAGCCAGTACCCGACAGGGGCCCACGAGCAGTACGTC.

The CDR3 sequence: CASSQHHINRNYGYTF. The CDR3 DNA reads as TGCGCCAGCAGCCAGCACCACATCAATCGTAACTATGGCTACACCTTC. V is TRBV4-3 and J is TRBJ1-2, with D unclear. The CDR3 spans 16 residues. The V and J ends lost 3 bases and 1 base respectively, with 15 bases between them. Germline-derived CDR1 and CDR2 are LGHNA and YSLEER.

V and J are TRBV19 and TRBJ1-1, with D possibly matching TRBD1 (6 bases). Germline V gives CDR1 LNHDA, CDR2 SQIVND (reference sequence). Trimming left V 8 bases short and J 2 bases short, with 18 bases between. This CDR3 has 15 residues. CDR3 in DNA: TGTGCCAGTTCAATCCCAGGAGGGGGTAACACTGAAGCTTTCTTT. It codes for CASSIPGGGNTEAFF.

This clonotype was detected a few times. V is TRBV7-2 and J is TRBJ2-5, with 10 positions matching TRBD2. The germline V gene encodes CDR1 SGHTA and CDR2 FQGNSA. V was pared by 6 bases and J by 1 base, with 8 bases of the junction left unmatched. This CDR3 is 16 amino acids long. The CDR3 DNA sequence: TGTGCCAGCAGGCTTGGGGGACTAGCGTTCCAAGAGACCCAGTACTTC. The encoded protein is CASRLGGLAFQETQYF.

This clonotype was detected many times. V usage is TRBV12-3 or TRBV12-4 and J usage is TRBJ1-2; the match to TRBD1 covers 7 bases. The CDR3 has 13 residues. The V gene end was trimmed by 4 bases and the J gene end by 8 bases; junction bases not matched to a gene: 7. In nucleotides, the CDR3 is TGTGCCAGCAGTTACAGGGGAGGGAACGGCTACACCTTC. This gives the protein CASSYRGGNGYTF.